This T cell receptor (beta chain) derives from a study of T-cell reconstitution after alpha-beta-depleted transplantation in children. Findings and limits, study-wide: Several patients had high TCRbeta diversity at day 60; it came from surviving recipient T cells and thymic progenitors. Several hundred graft clones that had expanded were reportedly the source of alpha-beta T cells about two months after transplant. T-cell counts and diversity were attributed mostly to newly produced T cells one year after transplant.

As to this clonotype: The antigen is undetermined.

Unique molecular identifiers featured in how the TCRbeta library was prepared. Each CDR3 protein gets one entry after TCRdb re-called the PCR reads with MiXCR. The sample contains 500,000 or so distinct CDR3 sequences, roughly 10% of which appear only once. Germline CDR1 reads SGHTA; CDR2 reads FQGNSA. The CDR3 has 16 amino acids. Trimming left V 1 base short and J 1 base short, with 11 bases between. This chain connects TRBV7-2 to TRBJ1-5; D not certain. Sequencing used PBMCs, mostly from graft donor cells, obtained 180 days after TCRalphabeta/CD19-depleted stem cell transplant. The TCR was taken from a female patient between 2 and 15 years old who had a stem cell transplant for aplastic anemia, so the T cells may come from the graft donor. In DNA form, the CDR3 reads TGTGCCAGCAGCTTAGTAACGTGGGGAAGCAATCAGCCCCAGCATTTT. Its protein product is CASSLVTWGSNQPQHF.